These 30 T cell receptor beta chains originate from one sample sequenced in a study of CXCR3-negative and CXCR3-positive naive CD8 T cells. The TRB cDNA libraries were prepared by 5' RACE with UMI labels. Following a re-call of the 5' RACE reads, TCRdb has one entry per CDR3 protein and lacks DNA. The sample totals about 62,000 distinct CDR3 sequences; its top ten clones hold about 4.5%. The sequenced sample consisted of naive CXCR3- CD8+ T cells from blood. Subset reported: CD45RO-CCR7+CD27+CD95- naive CD8+ T cells lacking CXCR3 (TNR3-). The receptors stem from a human donor in good health. Some clones in this sample may be carry-over from other donors' samples.

The rearrangement links TRBV30 to TRBJ2-7; the D call of TRBD1 rests on TCRdb alone, since no DNA is present to check it. The length of the CDR3 is 12 residues. Germline lookup yields CDR1 GTSNPN and CDR2 SVGIG (reference sequence). CDR3 residues: CAWTWGEYEQYF.

The gene calls are TRBV12-3 or TRBV12-4 and TRBJ2-7; without DNA, the TCRdb call of TRBD1 cannot be checked. The CDR3 has 14 residues. CDR3 protein: CASTPSPGSYEQYF.

The V call is TRBV9, the J call TRBJ1-2; the TCRdb D gene call, TRBD1, has no DNA to confirm it. The CDR3 totals 15 residues. CDR1 and CDR2 (germline): SGDLS, YYNGEE. The CDR3 reads CASSVDLTGGYGYTF. Looking up the rest from reference TRBV9 and TRBJ1-2 gives the full variable domain: DSGVTQTPKHLITATGQRVTLRCSPRSGDLSVYWYQQSLDQGLQFLIQYYNGEERAKGNILERFSAQQFPDLHSELNLSSLELGDSALYFCASSVDLTGGYGYTFGSGTRLTVV.

The chain has TRBV7-3 and TRBJ2-2; the TRBD2 assignment by TCRdb is unverifiable without DNA. The V gene's germline CDR1 is SGHTA and CDR2 FQGTGA. The CDR3 contains 14 residues. CDR3 region: CASSLTGGTGELFF. Based on the CDR3 plus reference TRBV7-3 and TRBJ2-2, the full variable domain is GAGVSQTPSNKVTEKGKYVELRCDPISGHTALYWYRQSLGQGPEFLIYFQGTGAADDSGLPNDRFFAVRPEGSVSTLKIQRTERGDSAVYLCASSLTGGTGELFFGEGSRLTVL.

This chain links TRBV15 with TRBJ2-3; TCRdb returns TRBD2, unconfirmable since there is no DNA. The V gene's germline CDR1 is LNHNV and CDR2 YYDKDF (reference sequence). The CDR3 consists of 16 residues. The CDR3 loop is CATSRAQGEGTDTQYF.

The gene calls are TRBV29-1 and TRBJ2-7. This CDR3 has 12 residues. Germline V gene lookup returns CDR1 SQVTM and CDR2 ANQGSEA. The CDR3 region is CSVVDGSYEQYF.

The CDR3 sequence is CASSLAWQEPFF. The rearrangement links TRBV12-3 or TRBV12-4 to TRBJ2-7. This CDR3 contains 12 residues.

The V gene is TRBV29-1, the J gene TRBJ1-1. Germline V lookup: CDR1 SQVTM, CDR2 ANQGSEA. The CDR3 loop spans 12 amino acids. CDR3 region: CSGAGYGGEAFF.

The rearrangement joins TRBV29-1 to TRBJ2-7; TCRdb designates TRBD1, a call that cannot be tested without DNA. The CDR3 length is 15 residues. Germline-derived CDR1 and CDR2 are SQVTM and ANQGSEA. This CDR3 reads CSVGPGQGISYEQYF.

The chain uses TRBV3-1 and TRBJ2-4; there is no DNA to check the TCRdb D call of TRBD2. The CDR3 consists of 18 residues. CDR1 and CDR2 from the germline V gene are LGHDT and YNNKEL (reference sequence). CDR3 residues: CASSQDMSGGASGNIQYF.

The chain's CDR3 is CASSYGVNYGYTF. The chain carries TRBV27 and TRBJ1-2. The CDR3 runs 13 residues. Germline CDR1 is MNHEY and CDR2 is SMNVEV (reference sequence).

The rearrangement uses TRBV2 and TRBJ2-1; TCRdb lists TRBD1, though no DNA is available to test this call. Germline lookup yields CDR1 SNHLY and CDR2 FYNNEI. The CDR3 runs to 14 residues. The CDR3 loop reads CASSEGTGDNEQFF.

The chain has TRBV20-1 and TRBJ1-5. The CDR3 length is 19 residues. The V gene's germline CDR1 is DFQATT and CDR2 SNEGSKA (reference sequence). This CDR3 is CSARDQLGLMVDGNQPQHF.

The gene calls are TRBV12-3 or TRBV12-4 and TRBJ2-7; lacking DNA, the TRBD1 call made by TCRdb goes unchecked. The CDR3 is 17 residues long. CDR3 in amino acids: CASSHSRDRVKLSEQYF.

V usage is TRBV5-1 and J usage is TRBJ2-2. Germline CDR1 reads SGHRS; CDR2 reads YFSETQ. The CDR3 extends over 15 amino acids. CDR3 sequence reads: CASSKSFGFTGELFF.

The rearrangement joins TRBV29-1 to TRBJ1-2; as DNA is missing, the TRBD1 call by TCRdb cannot be tested. The CDR3 has 12 amino acids. Germline V gene data show CDR1 as SQVTM and CDR2 as ANQGSEA. CDR3 sequence: CSAMTGGGGYTF.

The chain carries TRBV29-1 and TRBJ2-3; TCRdb selects TRBD1, and the lack of DNA leaves this call unchecked. Germline CDR1 SQVTM, CDR2 ANQGSEA. The CDR3 is made up of 15 amino acids. The CDR3 spells CSVEGLAPGTDTQYF.

V is TRBV6-5 and J is TRBJ2-1; as DNA is missing, the TRBD1 call by TCRdb cannot be tested. The V gene's germline CDR1 is MNHEY and CDR2 SVGAGI. There are 14 residues in the CDR3. CDR3 sequence: CASSAETGGDEQFF.

CDR3 region: CASKHGQVAGQPQHF. This chain joins TRBV28 and TRBJ1-5; TCRdb reports TRBD1, a call that lacks DNA to check it against. The CDR3 runs to 15 residues. Germline loops: CDR1 MDHEN, CDR2 SYDVKM.

The chain recombines TRBV12-3 or TRBV12-4 with TRBJ1-2. The CDR3 is 13 amino acids. CDR3 loop: CASSLWKAGGYTF.

The chain carries TRBV7-3 and TRBJ2-1; the D call from TCRdb, TRBD1, cannot be confirmed without DNA. Germline V lookup: CDR1 SGHTA, CDR2 FQGTGA. The CDR3 is made up of 14 amino acids. The CDR3: CASMIDPLGNEQFF.

This chain uses TRBV20-1 with TRBJ2-1; the TRBD2 assignment by TCRdb is unverifiable without DNA. This CDR3 has 14 amino acids. In germline, CDR1 is DFQATT, CDR2 SNEGSKA (reference sequence). The CDR3 is CSAREAGSYNEQFF.

This rearrangement joins TRBV6-2 or TRBV6-3 to TRBJ2-5. The CDR3 has 11 residues. Germline V gene data show CDR1 as MNHEY and CDR2 as SVGEGT. CDR3 region: CASSYGETQYF.

The rearrangement joins TRBV6-2 or TRBV6-3 to TRBJ2-7; the TCRdb D gene call, TRBD1, has no DNA to confirm it. Germline lookup yields CDR1 MNHEY and CDR2 SVGEGT. The CDR3 runs to 15 residues. CDR3 in amino acids: CASRNSGTGIYEQYF.

This sequence joins TRBV12-3 or TRBV12-4 and TRBJ1-4. The CDR3 length is 13 residues. The CDR3 loop reads CASNLGGNEKLFF.

The chain joins TRBV4-3 to TRBJ2-2; the TRBD1 assignment by TCRdb is unverifiable without DNA. Germline CDR1 is LGHNA and CDR2 is YSLEER. This CDR3 spans 16 amino acids. This CDR3 is CASSPDRDANTGELFF.

The chain uses TRBV14 and TRBJ1-1. The CDR3 sequence is 13 residues long. The germline gives CDR1 SGHDN, CDR2 FVKESK. The CDR3 region is CASSQDIESTAFF.

The chain couples TRBV6-5 to TRBJ2-7. Germline CDR1 MNHEY, CDR2 SVGAGI. The CDR3 is 14 residues long. The CDR3 protein is CASSFRMQAYEQYF.

V and J are TRBV7-9 and TRBJ2-1; the D call of TRBD2 rests on TCRdb alone, since no DNA is present to check it. CDR1 and CDR2 from the germline V gene are SEHNR and FQNEAQ (reference sequence). CDR3 length equals 17 residues. CDR3 protein: CASSLGISAGGNGEQFF.

This rearrangement joins TRBV20-1 to TRBJ2-7. Germline assignment: CDR1 DFQATT and CDR2 SNEGSKA (reference sequence). The CDR3 has 12 residues. CDR3 in amino acids: CSARDSLYEQYF.